One and the same sample provided the 32 T cell receptor beta chains below, sequenced in a study of blood T cell repertoires in COVID-19. Sequencing used immunoSEQ multiplex PCR; TCRdb keeps in-frame clones, though not all of them. Counted here are over 4,000 clones, around 80% occurring once; the ten biggest clones make up 42%. Specimen: peripheral blood. The receptors were sampled from a human donor with active or convalescent COVID-19. The donor label of this sample is uncertain.

The J gene is TRBJ1-5, the V gene TRBV19; 8 nucleotides match TRBD1. This CDR3 is 15 amino acids long. V lost 6 bases, J lost 2 bases, and 6 bases stayed unmatched. Germline V lookup: CDR1 LNHDA, CDR2 SQIVND (reference sequence). The CDR3 protein is CASRDQGAGNQPQHF. DNA of the CDR3: TGTGCCAGTAGAGACCAGGGGGCAGGCAATCAGCCCCAGCATTTT. The whole variable domain, filled in from reference TRBV19 and TRBJ1-5, reads DGGITQSPKYLFRKEGQNVTLSCEQNLNHDAMYWYRQDPGQGLRLIYYSQIVNDFQKGDIAEGYSVSREKKESFPLTVTSAQKNPTAFYLCASRDQGAGNQPQHFGDGTRLSIL.

This rearrangement joins TRBV6-2 or TRBV6-3 to TRBJ2-3; the D gene is possibly TRBD1 (6 bases). This CDR3 is built from 15 residues. Trimming left V 6 bases short and J 5 bases short, with 18 bases between. CDR1 and CDR2 (germline): MNHEY, SVGEGT. The CDR3 is CASSPDRPERDTQYF. The CDR3 DNA reads TGTGCCAGCAGCCCCGACAGGCCCGAACGAGATACGCAGTATTTT.

This chain connects TRBV7-9 to TRBJ2-1, with a tentative D call TRBD2 (6 bases). Trimming left V 10 bases short and J 4 bases short, with 11 bases between. CDR3 length: 12 residues. The germline gives CDR1 SEHNR, CDR2 FQNEAQ (reference sequence). The CDR3 sequence: CANGRDYNEQFF. As DNA, the CDR3 is TGTGCCAATGGGCGGGATTACAATGAGCAGTTCTTC.

The genes are TRBV25-1 and TRBJ2-2, with unresolved D. CDR3 length equals 13 residues. Germline loops: CDR1 MGHDK, CDR2 SYGVNS. The germline V and J ends were trimmed by 4 bases and 7 bases, with 10 bases remaining between them. CDR3 coding DNA: TGTGCCAGCAGTGGCAGGTCAAGCGGGGAGCTGTTTTTT. Its protein product is CASSGRSSGELFF.

This sequence joins TRBV7-9 and TRBJ2-3, with 11 bases identical to TRBD2. Germline V gives CDR1 SEHNR, CDR2 FQNEAQ (reference sequence). The CDR3 totals 17 residues. V lost 3 bases to trimming and J lost 1 base; unmatched junction nucleotides: 6. The CDR3 DNA sequence: TGTGCCAGCAGCTTGCCACTAGCGGGAGTGGGCACAGATACGCAGTATTTT. It yields the protein CASSLPLAGVGTDTQYF.

This chain connects TRBV25-1 to TRBJ2-3; 9 bases map to TRBD1. The length of the CDR3 is 16 residues. Germline V lookup: CDR1 MGHDK, CDR2 SYGVNS. V shed 4 bases, J shed 0 bases, and the junction held 5 bases outside the gene matches. The CDR3 DNA sequence: TGTGCCAGCAGTGGAGGGACAGGGTCTAGCACAGATACGCAGTATTTT. Protein sequence: CASSGGTGSSTDTQYF.

The CDR3 reads CASSWRTASYEQYF. The CDR3 nucleotides are TGTGCCAGCAGCTGGAGGACAGCGTCCTACGAGCAGTACTTC. The rearrangement joins TRBV5-5 to TRBJ2-7; D might be TRBD1 (6 bases). Per germline, CDR1 SGHKS and CDR2 YYEKEE (reference sequence). Deletions cut 3 bases from V and 1 base from J, with 11 bases between. The CDR3 covers 14 residues. Looking up the rest from reference TRBV5-5 and TRBJ2-7 gives the full variable domain: DAGVTQSPTHLIKTRGQQVTLRCSPISGHKSVSWYQQVLGQGPQFIFQYYEKEERGRGNFPDRFSARQFPNYSSELNVNALLLGDSALYLCASSWRTASYEQYFGPGTRLTVT.

V is TRBV5-1 and J is TRBJ2-7; a possible D gene is TRBD2 (5 bases). The ends were cut back, 7 bases at V and 5 bases at J, with 16 bases in the middle. There are 13 residues in the CDR3. Germline V CDR1 and CDR2: SGHRS, YFSETQ. In DNA form, the CDR3 reads TGCGCCAGCGCCGCTAGGAACGGGGACGAGCAGTACTTC. This sequence encodes CASAARNGDEQYF. Drawing the rest from reference TRBV5-1 and TRBJ2-7, the complete variable domain is KAGVTQTPRYLIKTRGQQVTLSCSPISGHRSVSWYQQTPGQGLQFLFEYFSETQRNKGNFPGRFSGRQFSNSRSEMNVSTLELGDSALYLCASAARNGDEQYFGPGTRLTVT.

This rearrangement joins TRBV24-1 to TRBJ2-7; tentative D call: TRBD2 (5 bases). V was clipped by 9 bases and J by 7 bases, with 9 bases between them. Germline CDR1 and CDR2: KGHDR and SFDVKD. The CDR3 has 10 residues. The CDR3 DNA follows: TGTGCCACCTCCCCGGGAGAGCAGTACTTC. As protein: CATSPGEQYF.

The V gene is TRBV5-1, the J gene TRBJ2-7; possible D gene TRBD1, 6 bases. The CDR3 loop spans 18 amino acids. Between the trimmed V and J ends, which lost 0 bases and 0 bases, there was a span of 19 bases. Germline values: CDR1 SGHRS, CDR2 YFSETQ. In nucleotides, the CDR3 is TGCGCCAGCAGCTTGGCGGGTCTCAGGGGACCTGGCTCCTACGAGCAGTACTTC. Translating it yields CASSLAGLRGPGSYEQYF.

V is TRBV28 and J is TRBJ2-2, with 9 nucleotides matching TRBD2. Germline trimming cut 6 bases from V and 5 bases from J; bases unmatched to any gene: 7. CDR3 length equals 15 residues. Germline CDR1 is MDHEN and CDR2 is SYDVKM. CDR3 region: CASSLSGSKTGELFF. The DNA for the CDR3 is TGTGCCAGCAGCCTTAGCGGGAGCAAGACCGGGGAGCTGTTTTTT.

This chain connects TRBV4-3 to TRBJ2-3; 14 positions agree with TRBD2. Germline V gene sequence: CDR1 LGHNA, CDR2 YSLEER. There are 19 residues in the CDR3. J was trimmed by 6 bases and V by 1 base; bases with no gene match: 12. For the CDR3, the DNA is TGCGCCAGCAGCCAAGCCCTAACCGGGACTAGCGGGAGTACGGATACGCAGTATTTT. Its translation is CASSQALTGTSGSTDTQYF.

This clone is medium-sized (0.01 to 0.1%) by share. The chain carries TRBV7-9 and TRBJ2-7, with 8 bases that match TRBD1. Germline CDR1 reads SEHNR; CDR2 reads FQNEAQ (reference sequence). The CDR3 extends over 13 amino acids. V shed 5 bases and J 5 bases; nucleotides not matched to a gene: 5. As DNA, the CDR3 is TGTGCCAGCAGCCCTGGACAGGGTGACGAGCAGTACTTC. It codes for CASSPGQGDEQYF.

V and J are TRBV6-7 and TRBJ2-7, with 11 bases matching TRBD2. TRBV6-7 is recorded as an ORF, its role being uncertain. The CDR3 runs to 16 residues. V dropped 4 bases and J dropped 2; count of bases not matched to a gene: 7. The CDR3 sequence is CASSFPGTSGTYEQYF. The CDR3 nucleotides read TGTGCCAGCAGTTTCCCCGGGACTAGCGGCACCTACGAGCAGTACTTC.

V and J are TRBV7-2 and TRBJ1-4, with a tentative D call TRBD1 (6 bases). With 1 base removed from V and 6 bases from J, the gap between germline ends came to 12 bases. CDR3 length: 15 amino acids. The germline V gene encodes CDR1 SGHTA and CDR2 FQGNSA. The CDR3 sequence: CASSLVTGGHEKLFF. The CDR3 DNA sequence: TGTGCCAGCAGCTTAGTTACGGGGGGGCATGAAAAACTGTTTTTT.

V gene TRBV30 combines with J gene TRBJ1-2; the D gene is possibly TRBD1 (5 bases). Per germline, CDR1 GTSNPN and CDR2 SVGIG (reference sequence). The CDR3 is 13 residues long. The V end lost 2 bases, the J end lost 3 bases, and 10 bases lay between the germline ends. CDR3 residues: CAWSSGGDYGYTF. The CDR3 region has the DNA TGTGCCTGGAGTAGCGGAGGGGACTATGGCTACACCTTC. The full variable domain, rest sourced from reference TRBV30 and TRBJ1-2, is SQTIHQWPATLVQPVGSPLSLECTVEGTSNPNLYWYRQAAGRGLQLLFYSVGIGQISSEVPQNLSASRPQDRQFILSSKKLLLSDSGFYLCAWSSGGDYGYTFGSGTRLTVV.

This clone appeared a few times. The gene calls are TRBV11-2 and TRBJ2-3; 10 bases match TRBD2. V lost 1 base, J lost 4 bases, and 5 bases stayed unmatched. Germline V CDR1 and CDR2: SGHAT, FQNNGV. The CDR3 has 16 residues. The CDR3 loop reads CASSLAGLAFADTQYF. As DNA, the CDR3 is TGTGCCAGCAGCTTAGCGGGACTAGCGTTCGCAGATACGCAGTATTTT.

V is TRBV7-9 and J is TRBJ2-1; 8 bases map to TRBD1. V shed 5 bases, J shed 8 bases, and the junction held 2 bases outside the gene matches. CDR3 length: 12 amino acids. CDR1 and CDR2 (germline): SEHNR, FQNEAQ (reference sequence). The CDR3 loop reads CASSQTGDEQFF. The DNA for the CDR3 is TGTGCCAGCAGCCAGACAGGGGATGAGCAGTTCTTC.

The chain uses TRBV14 and TRBJ2-3, with 7 bases lining up with TRBD2. Trimming took 4 bases from V and 3 from J; bases not matched to a gene: 7. The length of the CDR3 is 15 residues. Germline values: CDR1 SGHDN, CDR2 FVKESK. In nucleotides, the CDR3 is TGTGCCAGCAGCCTGTCCGGGAGGAGGACAGATACGCAGTATTTT. Translation: CASSLSGRRTDTQYF. Full variable domain (missing parts from reference TRBV14 and TRBJ2-3): EAGVTQFPSHSVIEKGQTVTLRCDPISGHDNLYWYRRVMGKEIKFLLHFVKESKQDESGMPNNRFLAERTGGTYSTLKVQPAELEDSGVYFCASSLSGRRTDTQYFGPGTRLTVL.

This clone was seen only a few times. CDR3 coding DNA: TGTGCCACCAGCAGTCCCGGAGAACGAGCCCTCCACTTT. Its protein product is CATSSPGERALHF. The V call is TRBV15, the J call TRBJ1-6; D unclear. The CDR3 is 13 amino acids. V dropped 3 bases and J dropped 14 bases, with 14 bases sitting between them. Germline lookup yields CDR1 LNHNV and CDR2 YYDKDF (reference sequence).

The rearrangement uses TRBV6-5 and TRBJ1-2; 7 positions agree with TRBD1. Trimming took 7 bases from V and 4 from J; bases not matched to a gene: 6. Germline assignment: CDR1 MNHEY and CDR2 SVGAGI. CDR3 size: 13 residues. CDR3 loop: CASTRGEGYGYTF. The CDR3 bases are TGTGCCAGCACCAGGGGGGAAGGCTATGGCTACACCTTC.

The chain couples TRBV29-1 to TRBJ2-3; 11 bases are shared with TRBD2. Germline V gives CDR1 SQVTM, CDR2 ANQGSEA. CDR3 size: 14 residues. J lost 5 bases, V lost 6 bases, and 7 bases had no gene match. The CDR3 here is CSVVSGRARDTQYF. In nucleotides, the CDR3 is TGCAGCGTCGTTAGCGGGAGGGCCAGAGATACGCAGTATTTT.

This rearrangement joins TRBV29-1 to TRBJ1-3; weak D call: TRBD1 (5 bases). This CDR3 contains 14 residues. The V and J ends lost 0 bases and 2 bases respectively, with 8 bases between them. In germline, CDR1 is SQVTM, CDR2 ANQGSEA. CDR3 bases: TGCAGCGTTGAAGACGTGGGGCCTGGAAACACCATATATTTT. Protein: CSVEDVGPGNTIYF. Complete variable domain (other parts from reference TRBV29-1 and TRBJ1-3): SAVISQKPSRDICQRGTSLTIQCQVDSQVTMMFWYRQQPGQSLTLIATANQGSEATYESGFVIDKFPISRPNLTFSTLTVSNMSPEDSSIYLCSVEDVGPGNTIYFGEGSWLTVV.

The J gene is TRBJ1-6, the V gene TRBV9; a possible D gene is TRBD1 (6 bases). The CDR3 loop spans 15 amino acids. Germline V gene lookup returns CDR1 SGDLS and CDR2 YYNGEE. With 3 bases removed from V and 10 bases from J, the gap between germline ends came to 17 bases. The CDR3 reads CASSADRRLGSPLHF. For the CDR3, the DNA is TGTGCCAGCAGCGCCGACAGGAGGCTGGGGTCACCCCTCCACTTT.

This clone was detected once. V gene TRBV5-5 combines with J gene TRBJ2-7, with D possibly being TRBD1 (5 bases). Germline lookup yields CDR1 SGHKS and CDR2 YYEKEE (reference sequence). The CDR3 covers 14 residues. V was clipped by 7 bases and J by 0 bases, with 14 bases between them. In DNA, the CDR3 is TGTGCCAGCCGTGGGCTCGACAGCTCCTACGAGCAGTACTTC. Its protein product is CASRGLDSSYEQYF.

This clone showed up just once. The chain has TRBV2 and TRBJ2-2, with 7 bases matching TRBD1. CDR3 length equals 15 residues. The J segment lost 2 bases and the V segment lost 6 bases, leaving 6 bases of the junction unmatched. Germline V CDR1 and CDR2: SNHLY, FYNNEI. CDR3 sequence reads: CASRAGGGNTGELFF. The CDR3 nucleotides are TGTGCCAGCAGAGCAGGGGGTGGAAACACCGGGGAGCTGTTTTTT.

This sequence joins TRBV11-2 and TRBJ1-4; D is unclear. Germline CDR1 is SGHAT and CDR2 is FQNNGV. V gave up 1 base and J gave up 0 bases, with 6 bases separating them. This CDR3 comprises 15 residues. The CDR3 here is CASSLGGATNEKLFF. The CDR3 coding sequence is TGTGCCAGCAGCTTAGGCGGTGCAACTAATGAAAAACTGTTTTTT. Full variable domain (rest looked up from reference TRBV11-2 and TRBJ1-4): EAGVAQSPRYKIIEKRQSVAFWCNPISGHATLYWYQQILGQGPKLLIQFQNNGVVDDSQLPKDRFSAERLKGVDSTLKIQPAKLEDSAVYLCASSLGGATNEKLFFGSGTQLSVL.

This chain connects TRBV19 to TRBJ2-7; 7 nucleotides align to TRBD2. Germline lookup yields CDR1 LNHDA and CDR2 SQIVND (reference sequence). CDR3 length: 12 amino acids. V lost 6 bases, J lost 5 bases, and 4 bases stayed unmatched. The CDR3 nucleotides are TGTGCCAGTAGGGGGGGGAAAGACGAGCAGTACTTC. This gives the protein CASRGGKDEQYF.

In this sample, this clone is large. The rearrangement joins TRBV5-8 to TRBJ2-3; D is ambiguous. The length of the CDR3 is 15 residues. Germline V lookup: CDR1 SGHTS, CDR2 YDEGEE. V lost 0 bases, J lost 2 bases, and 10 bases lay in between. CDR3 bases: TGTGCCAGCAGCTTGGGTAGCTGGATCACAGATACGCAGTATTTT. Encoded protein: CASSLGSWITDTQYF.

The chain recombines TRBV7-2 with TRBJ2-3; D possibly corresponds to TRBD2 (5 bases). Germline loops: CDR1 SGHTA, CDR2 FQGNSA. With 3 bases removed from V and 3 bases from J, the gap between germline ends came to 19 bases. CDR3 length equals 17 residues. CDR3 sequence (DNA): TGTGCCAGCAGCTTCTCGAGCCCGCTCACGGGGACAGATACGCAGTATTTT. It codes for CASSFSSPLTGTDTQYF. The variable domain in full, completed from reference TRBV7-2 and TRBJ2-3, reads GAGVSQSPSNKVTEKGKDVELRCDPISGHTALYWYRQSLGQGLEFLIYFQGNSAPDKSGLPSDRFSAERTGGSVSTLTIQRTQQEDSAVYLCASSFSSPLTGTDTQYFGPGTRLTVL.

The chain employs TRBV11-3 and TRBJ2-1; 7 bases are shared with TRBD1. Germline assignment: CDR1 SGHNT and CDR2 YENEEA. The CDR3 covers 15 residues. The junction had 5 bases not matched to a gene; V was cut back by 4 bases and J by 2 bases. The chain's CDR3 is CASSSRDRTYNEQFF. The DNA of the CDR3 is TGTGCCAGCAGCTCCCGGGACAGAACCTACAATGAGCAGTTCTTC.

The genes are TRBV10-3 and TRBJ2-2, with TRBD1 identical over 8 bases. The germline V gene encodes CDR1 ENHRY and CDR2 SYGVKD. The V segment lost 6 bases and the J segment 4 bases; nucleotides outside the gene matches: 4. This CDR3 has 14 amino acids. This CDR3 is CAISRGLGTGELFF. CDR3 DNA: TGTGCCATCAGCAGGGGGCTCGGCACCGGGGAGCTGTTTTTT.